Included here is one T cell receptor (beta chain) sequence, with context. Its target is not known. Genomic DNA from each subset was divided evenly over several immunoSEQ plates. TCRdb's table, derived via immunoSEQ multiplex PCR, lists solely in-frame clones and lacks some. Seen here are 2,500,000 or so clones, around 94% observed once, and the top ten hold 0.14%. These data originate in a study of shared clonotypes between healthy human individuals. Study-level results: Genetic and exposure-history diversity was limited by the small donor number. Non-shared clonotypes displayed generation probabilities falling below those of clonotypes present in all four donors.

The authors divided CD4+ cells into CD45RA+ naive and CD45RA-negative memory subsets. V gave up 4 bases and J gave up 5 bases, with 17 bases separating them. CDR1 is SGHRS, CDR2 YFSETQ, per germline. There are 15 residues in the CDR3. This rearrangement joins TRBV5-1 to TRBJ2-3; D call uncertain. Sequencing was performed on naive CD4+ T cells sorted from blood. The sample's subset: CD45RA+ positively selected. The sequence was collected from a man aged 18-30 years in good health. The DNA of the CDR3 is TGCGCCAGCAGCCCGGATCCGACCCCTTTAGATACGCAGTATTTT. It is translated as CASSPDPTPLDTQYF.